This T cell receptor beta chain emerged from a study of T-cell reconstitution after alpha-beta-depleted transplantation in children. Trimming took off 1 base at V and 5 bases at J, with 13 bases between the two ends. Germline V gives CDR1 MGHDK, CDR2 SYGVNS. The CDR3 covers 15 residues. Researchers prepared the TCRbeta library using unique molecular identifiers, the study reports. TCRdb itself ran the PCR reads through MiXCR, one entry per CDR3 protein. The sample shows over 550,000 distinct CDR3 sequences, roughly 10% of them seen only once. The sequence was obtained from a human donor who donated a stem cell graft to a child with acute myeloid leukemia. V usage is TRBV25-1 and J usage is TRBJ2-3, with D unclear. This sample comprised PBMCs from the stem cell graft donor, obtained from the stem cell graft. CDR3 nucleotide sequence: TGTGCCAGCAGTGAATTCGAGGTAGCAGAAGATACGCAGTATTTT. This gives the protein CASSEFEVAEDTQYF.